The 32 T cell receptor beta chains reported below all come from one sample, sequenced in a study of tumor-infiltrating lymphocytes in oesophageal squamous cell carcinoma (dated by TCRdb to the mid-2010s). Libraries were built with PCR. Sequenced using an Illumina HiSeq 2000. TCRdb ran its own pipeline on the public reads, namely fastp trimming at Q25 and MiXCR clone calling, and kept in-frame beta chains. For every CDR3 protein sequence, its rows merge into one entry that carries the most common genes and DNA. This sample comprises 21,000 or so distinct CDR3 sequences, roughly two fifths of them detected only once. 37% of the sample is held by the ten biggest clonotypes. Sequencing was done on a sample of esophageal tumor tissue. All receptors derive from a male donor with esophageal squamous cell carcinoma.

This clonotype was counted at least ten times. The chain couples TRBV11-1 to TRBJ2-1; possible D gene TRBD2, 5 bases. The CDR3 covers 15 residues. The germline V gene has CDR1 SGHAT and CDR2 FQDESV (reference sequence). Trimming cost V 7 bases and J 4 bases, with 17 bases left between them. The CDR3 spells CASTSREGGYNEQFF. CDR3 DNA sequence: TGTGCCAGCACGTCCCGTGAGGGTGGATACAATGAGCAGTTCTTC.

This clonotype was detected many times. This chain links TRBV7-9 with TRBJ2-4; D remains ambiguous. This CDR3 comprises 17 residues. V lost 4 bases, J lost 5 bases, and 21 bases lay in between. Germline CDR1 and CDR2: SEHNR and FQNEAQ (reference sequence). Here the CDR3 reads CASSSLLPTLGQNIQYF. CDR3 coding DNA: TGTGCCAGCAGCTCCCTACTTCCGACCCTCGGTCAAAACATTCAGTACTTC.

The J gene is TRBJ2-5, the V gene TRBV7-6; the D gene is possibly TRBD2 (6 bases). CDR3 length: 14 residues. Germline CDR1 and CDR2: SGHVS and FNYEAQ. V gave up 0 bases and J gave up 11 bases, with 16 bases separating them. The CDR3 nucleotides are TGTGCCAGCAGCTTAGCGGGCGGGGCAGATACGCAGTACTTC. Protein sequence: CASSLAGGADTQYF.

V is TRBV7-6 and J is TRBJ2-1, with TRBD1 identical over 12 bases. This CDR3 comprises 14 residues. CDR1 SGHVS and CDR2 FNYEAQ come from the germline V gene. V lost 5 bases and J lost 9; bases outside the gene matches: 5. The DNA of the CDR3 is TGTGCCAGCAGCGCCGGGACAGGGGGCTCTGAGCAGTTCTTC. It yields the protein CASSAGTGGSEQFF.

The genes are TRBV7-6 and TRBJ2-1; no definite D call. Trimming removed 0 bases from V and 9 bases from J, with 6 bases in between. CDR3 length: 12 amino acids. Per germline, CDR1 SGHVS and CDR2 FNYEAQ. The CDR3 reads CASSLAVSEQFF. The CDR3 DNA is TGTGCCAGCAGCTTAGCCGTTAGTGAGCAGTTCTTC.

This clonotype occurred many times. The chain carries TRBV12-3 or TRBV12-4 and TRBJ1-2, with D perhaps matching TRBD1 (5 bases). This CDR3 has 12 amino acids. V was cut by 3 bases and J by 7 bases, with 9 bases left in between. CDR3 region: CASSLGRAGYTF. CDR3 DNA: TGTGCCAGCAGTTTGGGCAGGGCTGGCTACACCTTC.

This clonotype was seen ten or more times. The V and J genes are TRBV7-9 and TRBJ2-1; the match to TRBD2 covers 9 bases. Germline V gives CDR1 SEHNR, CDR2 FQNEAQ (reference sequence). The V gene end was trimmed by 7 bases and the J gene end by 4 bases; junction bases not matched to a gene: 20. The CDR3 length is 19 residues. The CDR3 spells CASTLGAGRSSGAYNEQFF. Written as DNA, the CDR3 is TGTGCCAGCACCCTAGGGGCAGGGAGATCTAGCGGGGCATACAATGAGCAGTTCTTC. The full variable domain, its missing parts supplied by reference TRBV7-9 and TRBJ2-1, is DTGVSQNPRHKITKRGQNVTFRCDPISEHNRLYWYRQTLGQGPEFLTYFQNEAQLEKSRLLSDRFSAERPKGSFSTLEIQRTEQGDSAMYLCASTLGAGRSSGAYNEQFFGPGTRLTVL.

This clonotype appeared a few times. CDR3 bases: TGTGCCAGCAGCTTAGCGACCGGAAGCTCCTACAATGAGCAGTTCTTC. Its translation: CASSLATGSSYNEQFF. J is TRBJ2-1 and V is TRBV7-3; no definite D call. Germline values: CDR1 SGHTA, CDR2 FQGTGA. V gave up 2 bases and J gave up 0 bases, with 11 bases separating them. This CDR3 spans 16 amino acids.

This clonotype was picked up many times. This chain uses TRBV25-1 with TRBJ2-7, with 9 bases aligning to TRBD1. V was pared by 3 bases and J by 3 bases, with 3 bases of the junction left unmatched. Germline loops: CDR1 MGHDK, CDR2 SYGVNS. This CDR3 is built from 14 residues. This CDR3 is CASSDRTGDYEQYF. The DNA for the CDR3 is TGTGCCAGCAGTGACCGGACAGGGGACTACGAGCAGTACTTC.

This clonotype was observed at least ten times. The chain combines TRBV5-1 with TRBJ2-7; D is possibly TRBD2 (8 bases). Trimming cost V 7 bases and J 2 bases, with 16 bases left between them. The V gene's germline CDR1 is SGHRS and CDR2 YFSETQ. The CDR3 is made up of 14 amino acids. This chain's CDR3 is CASYTGGGPYEQYF. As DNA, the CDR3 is TGCGCCAGCTACACGGGAGGGGGCCCCTACGAGCAGTACTTC.

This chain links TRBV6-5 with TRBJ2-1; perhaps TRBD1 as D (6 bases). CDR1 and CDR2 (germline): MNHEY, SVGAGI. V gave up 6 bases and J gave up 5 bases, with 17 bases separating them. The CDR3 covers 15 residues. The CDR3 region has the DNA TGTGCCAGCAGAAACCGGGACAAGTTTCACAATGAGCAGTTCTTC. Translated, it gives CASRNRDKFHNEQFF.

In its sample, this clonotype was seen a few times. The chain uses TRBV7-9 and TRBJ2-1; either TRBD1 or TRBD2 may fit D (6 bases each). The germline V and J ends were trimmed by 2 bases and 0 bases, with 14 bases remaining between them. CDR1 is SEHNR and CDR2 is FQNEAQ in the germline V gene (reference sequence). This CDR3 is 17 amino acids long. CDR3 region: CASSLLRGAGSYNEQFF. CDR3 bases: TGTGCCAGCAGCTTACTAAGGGGGGCAGGCTCCTACAATGAGCAGTTCTTC.

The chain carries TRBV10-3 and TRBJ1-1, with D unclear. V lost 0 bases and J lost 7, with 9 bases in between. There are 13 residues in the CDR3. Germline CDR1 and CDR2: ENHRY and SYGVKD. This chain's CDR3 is CAISESEGREAFF. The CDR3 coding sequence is TGTGCCATCAGTGAGTCAGAAGGTCGTGAAGCTTTCTTT.

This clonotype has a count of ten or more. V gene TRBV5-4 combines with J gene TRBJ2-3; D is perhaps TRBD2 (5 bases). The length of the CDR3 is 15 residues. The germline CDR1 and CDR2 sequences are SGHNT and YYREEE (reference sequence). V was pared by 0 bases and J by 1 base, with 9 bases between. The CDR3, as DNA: TGTGCCAGCAGCTTGGGCTCGCGGGGCACAGATACGCAGTATTTT. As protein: CASSLGSRGTDTQYF.

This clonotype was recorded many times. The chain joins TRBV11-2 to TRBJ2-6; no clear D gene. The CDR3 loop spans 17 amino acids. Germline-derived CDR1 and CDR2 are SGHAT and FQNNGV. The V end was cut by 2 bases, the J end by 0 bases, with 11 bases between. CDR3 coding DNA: TGTGCCAGCAGCTTAAAACGGCTTAGCTCTGGGGCCAACGTCCTGACTTTC. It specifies CASSLKRLSSGANVLTF.

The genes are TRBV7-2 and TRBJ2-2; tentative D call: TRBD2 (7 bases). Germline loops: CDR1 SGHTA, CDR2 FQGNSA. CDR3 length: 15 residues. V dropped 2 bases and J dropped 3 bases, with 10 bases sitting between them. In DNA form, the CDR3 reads TGTGCCAGCAGCTTAAGGGGGGGAGACACCGGGGAGCTGTTTTTT. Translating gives CASSLRGGDTGELFF. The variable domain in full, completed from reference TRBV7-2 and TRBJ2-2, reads GAGVSQSPSNKVTEKGKDVELRCDPISGHTALYWYRQSLGQGLEFLIYFQGNSAPDKSGLPSDRFSAERTGGSVSTLTIQRTQQEDSAVYLCASSLRGGDTGELFFGEGSRLTVL.

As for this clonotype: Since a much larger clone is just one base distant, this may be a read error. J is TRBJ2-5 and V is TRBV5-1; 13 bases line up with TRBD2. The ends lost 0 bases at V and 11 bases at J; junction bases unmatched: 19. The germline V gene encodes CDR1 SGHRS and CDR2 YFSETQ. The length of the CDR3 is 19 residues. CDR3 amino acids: CASSLGQGAGLAGDNEQYF. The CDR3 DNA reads TGCGCCAGCAGCTTGGGACAGGGGGCCGGACTAGCGGGGGACAATGAGCAGTACTTC.

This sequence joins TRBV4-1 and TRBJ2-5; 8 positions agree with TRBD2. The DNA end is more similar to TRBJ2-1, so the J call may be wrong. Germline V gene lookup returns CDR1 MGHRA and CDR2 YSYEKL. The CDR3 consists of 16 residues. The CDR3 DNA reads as TGCGCCAGCAGCCAAGTCGATAGCGGGATAGTTAATGAGCAGTTCTTC. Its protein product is CASSQVDSGIVNEQFF.

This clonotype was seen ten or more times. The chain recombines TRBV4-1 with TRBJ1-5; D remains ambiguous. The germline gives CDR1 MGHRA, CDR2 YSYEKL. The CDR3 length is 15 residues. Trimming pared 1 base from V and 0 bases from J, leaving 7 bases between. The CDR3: CASSQVPGSNQPQHF. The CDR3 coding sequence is TGCGCCAGCAGCCAAGTCCCCGGTAGCAATCAGCCCCAGCATTTT.

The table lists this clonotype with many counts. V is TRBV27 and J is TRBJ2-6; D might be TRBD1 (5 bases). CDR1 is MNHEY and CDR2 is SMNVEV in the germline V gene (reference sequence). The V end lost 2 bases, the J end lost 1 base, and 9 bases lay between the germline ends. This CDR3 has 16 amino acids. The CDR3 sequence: CASSLIRQSGANVLTF. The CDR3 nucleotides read TGTGCCAGCAGTTTAATTAGACAGTCTGGGGCCAACGTCCTGACTTTC.

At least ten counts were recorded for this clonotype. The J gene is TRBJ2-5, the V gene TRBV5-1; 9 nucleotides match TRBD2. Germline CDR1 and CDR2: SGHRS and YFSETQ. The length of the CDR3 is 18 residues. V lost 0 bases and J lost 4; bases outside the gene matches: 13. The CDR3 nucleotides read TGCGCCAGCAGCTTGGAGGGTACGCGGGAGGGCCGGGGAGAGACCCAGTACTTC. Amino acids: CASSLEGTREGRGETQYF.

The CDR3 reads CASRGRGSRVDTEAFF. The CDR3 DNA reads TGTGCCAGCAGGGGGAGGGGGTCCAGGGTAGATACTGAAGCTTTCTTT. This chain joins TRBV7-2 and TRBJ1-1, with D tentatively TRBD1 (6 bases). The length of the CDR3 is 16 residues. The germline CDR1 and CDR2 sequences are SGHTA and FQGNSA. V gave up 6 bases and J gave up 5 bases, with 22 bases separating them.

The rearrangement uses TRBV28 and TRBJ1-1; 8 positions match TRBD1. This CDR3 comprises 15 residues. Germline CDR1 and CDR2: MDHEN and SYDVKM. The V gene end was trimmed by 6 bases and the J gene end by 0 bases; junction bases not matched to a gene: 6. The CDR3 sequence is CASRRTGNLNTEAFF. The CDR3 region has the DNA TGTGCCAGCAGACGGACAGGGAACCTGAACACTGAAGCTTTCTTT.

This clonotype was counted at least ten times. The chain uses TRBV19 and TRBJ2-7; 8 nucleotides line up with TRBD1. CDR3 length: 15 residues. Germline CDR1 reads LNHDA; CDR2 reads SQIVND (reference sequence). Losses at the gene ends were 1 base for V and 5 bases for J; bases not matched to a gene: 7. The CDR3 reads CASSIGTGSPHEQYF. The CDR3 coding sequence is TGTGCCAGTAGTATAGGGACAGGGAGTCCCCACGAGCAGTACTTC.

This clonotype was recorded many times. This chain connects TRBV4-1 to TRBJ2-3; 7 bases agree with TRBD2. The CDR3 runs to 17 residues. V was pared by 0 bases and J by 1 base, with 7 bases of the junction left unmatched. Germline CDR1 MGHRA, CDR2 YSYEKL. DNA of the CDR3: TGCGCCAGCAGCCAAGATGCGACTAGCTTGCGCACAGATACGCAGTATTTT. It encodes CASSQDATSLRTDTQYF.

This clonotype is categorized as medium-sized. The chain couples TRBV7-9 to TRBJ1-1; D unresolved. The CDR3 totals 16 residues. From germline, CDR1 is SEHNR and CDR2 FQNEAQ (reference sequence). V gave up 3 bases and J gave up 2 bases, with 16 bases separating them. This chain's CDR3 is CASSFPPLGLNTEAFF. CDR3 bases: TGTGCCAGCAGCTTCCCTCCGCTTGGGTTAAACACTGAAGCTTTCTTT.

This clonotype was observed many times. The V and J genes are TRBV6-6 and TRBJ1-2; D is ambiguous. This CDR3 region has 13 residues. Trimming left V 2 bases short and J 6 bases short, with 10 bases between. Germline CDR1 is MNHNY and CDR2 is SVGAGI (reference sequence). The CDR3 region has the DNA TGTGCCAGCAGTTACGACGGGAGACATGGCTACACCTTC. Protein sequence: CASSYDGRHGYTF.

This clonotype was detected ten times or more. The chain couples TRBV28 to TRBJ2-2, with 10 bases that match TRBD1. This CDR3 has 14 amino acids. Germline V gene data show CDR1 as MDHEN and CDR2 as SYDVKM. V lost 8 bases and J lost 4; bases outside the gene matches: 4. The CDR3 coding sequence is TGTGCCAGCGGTGGGGACAGGGGCACCGGGGAGCTGTTTTTT. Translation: CASGGDRGTGELFF.

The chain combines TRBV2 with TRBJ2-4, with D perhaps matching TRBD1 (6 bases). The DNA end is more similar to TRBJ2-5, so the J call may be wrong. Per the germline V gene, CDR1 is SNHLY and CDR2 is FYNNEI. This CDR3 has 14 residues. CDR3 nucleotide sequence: TGTGCCAGCAGTGAAGGGACAGAACAAGAGACCCAGTACTTC. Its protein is CASSEGTEQETQYF.

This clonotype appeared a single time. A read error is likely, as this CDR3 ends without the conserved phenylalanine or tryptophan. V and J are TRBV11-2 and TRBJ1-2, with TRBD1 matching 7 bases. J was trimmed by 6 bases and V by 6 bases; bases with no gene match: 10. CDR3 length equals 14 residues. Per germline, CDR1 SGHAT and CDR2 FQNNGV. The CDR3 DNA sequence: TGTGCCAGCAGATCTTTAGACAGGGCAGATGGCTACACCTAC. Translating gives CASRSLDRADGYTY.

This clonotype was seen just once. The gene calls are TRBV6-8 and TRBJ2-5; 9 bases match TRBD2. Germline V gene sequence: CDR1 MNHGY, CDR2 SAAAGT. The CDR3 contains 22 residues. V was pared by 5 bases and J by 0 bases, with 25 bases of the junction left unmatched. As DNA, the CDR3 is TGTGCCAGCAGTCGAAGTCCCCTGACTAGCGGCTACATACCAAGGTACCAAGAGACCCAGTACTTC. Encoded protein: CASSRSPLTSGYIPRYQETQYF.

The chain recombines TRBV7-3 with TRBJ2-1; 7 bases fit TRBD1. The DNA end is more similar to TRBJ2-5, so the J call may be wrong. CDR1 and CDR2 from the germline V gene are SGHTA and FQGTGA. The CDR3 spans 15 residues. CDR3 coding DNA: TGTGCCAGCAGCTTAACCTCGACAGGGCTCGAGACCCAGTACTTC. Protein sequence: CASSLTSTGLETQYF.